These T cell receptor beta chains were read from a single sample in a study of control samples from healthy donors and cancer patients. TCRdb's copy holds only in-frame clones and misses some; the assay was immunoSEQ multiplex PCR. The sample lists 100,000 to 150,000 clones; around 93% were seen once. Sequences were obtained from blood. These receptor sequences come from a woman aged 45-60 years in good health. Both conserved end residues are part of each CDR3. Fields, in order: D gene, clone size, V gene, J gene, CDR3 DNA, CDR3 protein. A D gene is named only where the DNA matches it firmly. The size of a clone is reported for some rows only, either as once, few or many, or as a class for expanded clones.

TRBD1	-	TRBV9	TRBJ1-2	TGTGCCAGCAGCGTTCTACGCAGGGCCCTGGACAGGGGCGACTACACCTTC	CASSVLRRALDRGDYTF
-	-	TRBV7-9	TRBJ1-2	TGTGCCAGCAGCTTCTCAGGGTCCGACAGACGTGACTATGGCTACACCTTC	CASSFSGSDRRDYGYTF
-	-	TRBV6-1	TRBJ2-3	TGTGCCAGCAGTGCCGGGAGAGTTTGGCTCACAGATACGCAGTATTTT	CASSAGRVWLTDTQYF
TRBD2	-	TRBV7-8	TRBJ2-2	TGTGCCAGCAGCATTCTTCGGGCGGGAGTCGGGACCGGGGAGCTGTTTTTT	CASSILRAGVGTGELFF
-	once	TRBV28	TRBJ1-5	TGTGCCAGCGGGGGAGGGGTTGCCCAGCATTTT	CASGGGVAQHF
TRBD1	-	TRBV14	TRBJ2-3	TGTGCCAGCAGCCAAAAGGGACAGGGGCATCTCTATACGCAGTATTTT	CASSQKGQGHLYTQYF
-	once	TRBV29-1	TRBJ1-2	TGCAGCGTTGAGTGGCAGGTCGATAACTATGGCTACACCTTC	CSVEWQVDNYGYTF
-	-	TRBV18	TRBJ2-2	TGTGCCAGCTCACCACCGGTTGGTGGCGGTACGAACACCGGGGAGCTGTTTTTT	CASSPPVGGGTNTGELFF
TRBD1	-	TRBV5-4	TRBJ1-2	TGTGCCAGCAGCTTGGCAGGGGGCGCGAACTATGGCTACACCTTC	CASSLAGGANYGYTF
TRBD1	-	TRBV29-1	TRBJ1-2	TGCAGCGGCATCACCGGGACAGGGCTCAGCTATGGCTACACCTTC	CSGITGTGLSYGYTF
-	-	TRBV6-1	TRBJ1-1	TGTGCCAGCAGTGACCCGTTAGACAGAGGGACTGAAGCTTTCTTT	CASSDPLDRGTEAFF
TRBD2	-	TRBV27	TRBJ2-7	TGTGCCAGCAGTGAGATGGGACTAGCGGAAAGCTCCTACGAGCAGTACTTC	CASSEMGLAESSYEQYF
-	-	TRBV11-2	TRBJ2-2	TGTGCCAGCAGCCCTGACCCCAAAGCATTCGGGGAGCTGTTTTTT	CASSPDPKAFGELFF
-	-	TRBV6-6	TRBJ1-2	TGTGCCAGCACCCGGGTTAACTATGGCTACACCTTC	CASTRVNYGYTF
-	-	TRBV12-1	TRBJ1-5	TGTGCCAGCAGCCCCCGACCTCTGGGAGATCAGCCCCAGCATTTT	CASSPRPLGDQPQHF
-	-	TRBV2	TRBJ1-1	TGTGCCAGCAACTCTCAATTGAACACTGAAGCTTTCTTT	CASNSQLNTEAFF
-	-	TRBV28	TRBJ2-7	TGTGCCAGCTCCCTGGGGACCATTACCTACGAGCAGTACTTC	CASSLGTITYEQYF
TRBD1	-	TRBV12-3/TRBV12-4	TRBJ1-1	TGTGCCAGCAGTTTGGACAGGGTGCGAGCTTTCTTT	CASSLDRVRAFF
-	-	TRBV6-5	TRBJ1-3	TGTGCCAGCAGTTACGCGGATTACTCTGGAAACACCATATATTTT	CASSYADYSGNTIYF
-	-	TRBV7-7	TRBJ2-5	TGTGCTAGCAGCCCGGGACTTCTGGAAGAGACCCAGTACTTC	CASSPGLLEETQYF
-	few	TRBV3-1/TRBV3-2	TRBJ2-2	TGTGCCAGCAGCCAAGCCGGCCCCTCGAGCGGGGAGCTGTTTTTT	CASSQAGPSSGELFF
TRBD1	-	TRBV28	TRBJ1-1	TGTGCCAGCAGCTATCGACAGGGGGCGACTGAAGCTTTCTTT	CASSYRQGATEAFF
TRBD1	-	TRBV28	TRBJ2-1	TGTGCCAGCAAAGCAGGGGGCCCCTACAATGAGCAGTTCTTC	CASKAGGPYNEQFF
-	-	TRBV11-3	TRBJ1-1	TGTGCCAGCAGCTTAGGCAGACGGAACACTGAAGCTTTCTTT	CASSLGRRNTEAFF
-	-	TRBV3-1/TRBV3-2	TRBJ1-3	TGTGCCAGCAGCCAAATTAACGTCATATATTTT	CASSQINVIYF
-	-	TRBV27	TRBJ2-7	TGTGCCAGCAGTCTGGGGGGCTACGAGCAGTACTTC	CASSLGGYEQYF
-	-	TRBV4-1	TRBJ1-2	TGCGCCAGCAGCCAGTCTACGAGGGCCTATGGCTACACCTTC	CASSQSTRAYGYTF
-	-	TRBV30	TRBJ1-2	TGTGCCTGGAGTGCCGCCTCTTGGGACTATGGCTACACCTTC	CAWSAASWDYGYTF
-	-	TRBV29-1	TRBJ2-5	TGCAGCGGGGTGGGACACCTGTTAGGGACCCAGTACTTC	CSGVGHLLGTQYF
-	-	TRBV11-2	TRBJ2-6	TGTGCCAGCAGCTTAGCCCGGCTAGTCTCAGGGGCCAACGTCCTGACTTTC	CASSLARLVSGANVLTF
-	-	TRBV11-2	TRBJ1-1	TGTGCCAGCAGCTTAGGGAGGGGGAGAACTGAAGCTTTCTTT	CASSLGRGRTEAFF
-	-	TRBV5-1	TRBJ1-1	TGCGCCAGCAGCTTGGCACAGGACCGACTCACTGAAGCTTTCTTT	CASSLAQDRLTEAFF
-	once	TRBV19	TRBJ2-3	TGTGCCAGTAGTATAGGAAGCGAGGCCGCAGATACGCAGTATTTT	CASSIGSEAADTQYF
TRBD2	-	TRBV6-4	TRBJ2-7	TGTGCCAGCAGCATAGCGGGAGGGGCAAACTACGAGCAGTACTTC	CASSIAGGANYEQYF
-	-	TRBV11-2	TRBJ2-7	TGTGCCAGCAGCTTGTCAGGACCCTACGAGCAGTACTTC	CASSLSGPYEQYF
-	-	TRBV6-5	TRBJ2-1	-	CATRFGPGFLNEQFF
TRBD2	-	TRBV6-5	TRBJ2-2	TGTGCCAGCAGTTACGGACTAGAAGCCGGGGAGCTGTTTTTT	CASSYGLEAGELFF
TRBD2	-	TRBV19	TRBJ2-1	TGTGCCAGTAGTATAGTCGGGGGGGGAGCATCCTACAATGAGCAGTTCTTC	CASSIVGGGASYNEQFF
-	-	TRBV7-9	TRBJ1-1	TGTGCCAGCACGCCTTCGGGCAGGAACACTGAAGCTTTCTTT	CASTPSGRNTEAFF
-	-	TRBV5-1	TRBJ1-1	TGCGCCAGCAGCTTGGAGCGAGACACTGAAGCTTTCTTT	CASSLERDTEAFF
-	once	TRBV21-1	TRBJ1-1	TGTGCCAGCAGCAAACGGGGGGCTCAGAACACTGAAGCTTTCTTT	CASSKRGAQNTEAFF
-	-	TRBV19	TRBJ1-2	TGTGCCAGTAGTATAGTTTGGGGGACTAACTATGGCTACACCTTC	CASSIVWGTNYGYTF
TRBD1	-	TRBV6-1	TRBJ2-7	TGTGCCAGCAGTGAATTGGCAGGGGGATACGAGCAGTACTTC	CASSELAGGYEQYF
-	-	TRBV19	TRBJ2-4	TGTGCCAGTAGTCCACAAGGCGGCAAAAACATTCAGTACTTC	CASSPQGGKNIQYF
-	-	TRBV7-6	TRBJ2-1	TGTGCCAGCAGTACCGAGACCTACAATGAGCAGTTCTTC	CASSTETYNEQFF
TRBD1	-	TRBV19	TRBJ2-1	TGTGCCAGTAAGAGTGGTCCGGGACAGGGGCTACACAATGAGCAGTTCTTC	CASKSGPGQGLHNEQFF
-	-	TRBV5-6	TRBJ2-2	TGTGCCAGCAGCCTGGCTGGAGTCAACACCGGGGAGCTGTTTTTT	CASSLAGVNTGELFF
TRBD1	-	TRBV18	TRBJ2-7	TGTGCCAGCTCAGCCCGGGACAGCGGTCGGCAGTACTTC	CASSARDSGRQYF
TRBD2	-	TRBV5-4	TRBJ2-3	TGTGCCAGCAGCTTTTTAGCGGGAGGCACAGATACGCAGTATTTT	CASSFLAGGTDTQYF
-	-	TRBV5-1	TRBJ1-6	TGCGCCAGCAGCTACTCCTGGACCCGGGAACCCCACCCCCTCCACTTT	CASSYSWTREPHPLHF
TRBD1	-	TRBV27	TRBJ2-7	TGTGCCAGCAGTTTAATAGTGGGGACAGGGTTTTACGAGCAGTACTTC	CASSLIVGTGFYEQYF
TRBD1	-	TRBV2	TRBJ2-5	TGTGCCAGCATCGAACAGGGGATAGAGACCCAGTACTTC	CASIEQGIETQYF
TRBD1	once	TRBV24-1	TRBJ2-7	TGTGCCACCAGTGATAAGGGACAGGACTACGAGCAGTACTTC	CATSDKGQDYEQYF
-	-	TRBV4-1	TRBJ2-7	TGCGCCAGCAGCCAAGTGTTAGCGGAGAGCTACGAGCAGTACTTC	CASSQVLAESYEQYF
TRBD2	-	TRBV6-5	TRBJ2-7	TGTGCCAGCAGGCTAGCGGGGGCCTCCTACGAGCAGTACTTC	CASRLAGASYEQYF